This T cell receptor (beta chain) was sequenced in a study of identical twins. Regarding the study as a whole: The models gave estimates that fell short of the out-of-frame TCR alpha sharing seen in monozygotic twins.

On this clonotype: Its specificity is not known.

The CDR3 consists of 12 residues. V shed 7 bases and J shed 10 bases, with 15 bases lying between them. Germline CDR1 is SEHNR and CDR2 is FQNEAQ (reference sequence). TCRdb itself ran the 5' RACE reads through MiXCR, one entry per CDR3 protein. The sample lists nearly 250,000 distinct CDR3 sequences, around 6.6% occurring once. These sequences were also reported in another study, on yellow fever vaccine responses in identical twins.

This clonotype was obtained from a young woman in good health. V gene TRBV7-9 combines with J gene TRBJ2-3, with a possible D match to TRBD1 (5 bases). Sequencing was performed on memory (CD45RO+) T cells sorted from blood. In nucleotides, the CDR3 is TGTGCCAGCAACCCTCAAGGGGTGTCGCAGTATTTT. It yields the protein CASNPQGVSQYF.